Below, one T cell receptor beta chain is given with its context. This sample was included in a study of Tregs in tolerant kidney transplant recipients. Thawed PBMCs were rested overnight at 37°C with 200 IU/ml IL-2 before regulatory T cell sorting. V lost 6 bases to trimming and J lost 4 bases; unmatched junction nucleotides: 7. CDR3 size: 15 residues. Germline values: CDR1 MDHEN, CDR2 SYDVKM. The table came from immunoSEQ multiplex PCR; TCRdb's copy has only in-frame clones and leaves some out. Of under 95,000 clones in the sample, around 93% were seen once. The source is a human donor who received a combined kidney and bone marrow transplant. The rearrangement uses TRBV28 and TRBJ2-1; 9 nucleotides match TRBD2. The sample consisted of Tregs from blood, taken before the transplant. DNA of the CDR3: TGTGCCAGCAGCCCTCCCGGACTAGCGTACAATGAGCAGTTCTTC. It encodes CASSPPGLAYNEQFF.